What follows describes a single TCR beta chain. The target of this receptor is not known. Within one base of it there is no much larger clone, and no base qualities were kept. Clipping removes 6 bases from V and 4 bases from J, with 6 as the unmatched junction base count. The CDR3 has 16 amino acids, counting the end cysteine and phenylalanine. The read is trimmed to its CDR3 DNA, 48 bases read in frame from base 1. As encoded in the germline V gene, CDR1 is MDHEN while CDR2 is SYDVKM. Set within a cohort of healthcare workers in London, UK, this nested case-control study involved weekly PCR testing of nasopharyngeal swabs along with blood sampling. Healthcare workers were recruited between 23 and 31 March 2020, during the week of the UK lockdown, and were followed weekly for up to roughly 16 weeks. These data are taken from a study of early T cells in non-severe SARS-CoV-2 infection (dated by TCRdb to about 2021). About the investigation overall: Because TCR sequencing was done on bulk RNA from unsorted whole blood, the alpha and beta chains could not be paired.

Libraries were prepared through 5' RACE. Sequencing took place on a NextSeq 500. Unique molecular identifiers were attached to individual cDNA molecules in the TCR library protocol so that sequencing error and PCR bias could be corrected. TCR alpha and beta chains were both sequenced, and the abundances of alpha and beta sequences in each sample were closely correlated with each other. Per the authors' processing: Decombinator V4 was used to perform V gene, J gene and CDR3 annotation of TCR sequences. TCRs were defined as expanded if a significant change between any two time points was detected under a Poisson model with p below 0.0001. TCR abundances were normalised to the total number of TCRs sequenced per sample and expressed as counts per million. TRAV1-2 paired with TRAJ12, TRAJ20 or TRAJ33 defined MAIT TCRs, while TRAV10 paired with TRAJ18 defined iNKT TCRs. VDJdb, accessed 1 November 2021, was searched for CMV, EBV and SARS-CoV-2 annotated TCRs, with TCRs annotated for multiple antigens excluded. TCRdb cleaned the public reads at Q25 with fastp, built clones with MiXCR and kept in-frame beta chains. Rows merge per CDR3 protein into single entries with the most common DNA and genes. The V and J calls, along with clone size, are taken from TCRdb and not from the paper's own processing. The sample table records about 57,000 distinct CDR3 sequences; roughly 9.7% of these occur just once. The top ten hold under 9% of the sample.

The paper as a whole reports these results and caveats: VDJdb matching was skewed toward anti-spike CD8 responses and likely underestimated virus-specific expansions, missing private and CD4 specificities.

This receptor chain uses TRBV28 and TRBJ2-2, with 12 bases aligning to TRBD2. Material: whole blood. This sequence was found in an adult who was a healthcare worker with PCR-confirmed SARS-CoV-2 infection or an uninfected control (not recorded which). The DNA is TGTGCCAGCAGCCCCGGACTAGCGGGACGCACCGGGGAGCTGTTTTTT. Translated, it gives CASSPGLAGRTGELFF.